This is a list of T cell receptor beta chains from one sample in a study of identifying expanded T cells in peripheral blood. Generated by immunoSEQ multiplex PCR, the TCRdb table keeps only in-frame clones and is missing some. The sample includes 83,000 or so clones, roughly 86% seen only once; the top ten take about 3.9%. Sequenced: blood. The receptors come from a person aged 18-70 years in good health. Both conserved end residues are part of each CDR3. The D gene is left open where the match is weak. Rows give clone size only sometimes, using once, few, many, or a class for an expanded clone.

TRBJ2-7 | - | - | TRBV6-5 | TGTGCCAGCAGCCGAAGCGGAACCTACGAGCAGTACTTC | CASSRSGTYEQYF
TRBJ1-3 | - | - | TRBV5-4 | TGTGCCAGCAGCCCGGGGGGTAGCTCTGGAAACACCATATATTTT | CASSPGGSSGNTIYF
TRBJ1-1 | once | - | TRBV6-5 | TGTGCCAGCAGTTACAGGGGCGGCGGGGCGGCTGAAGCTTTCTTT | CASSYRGGGAAEAFF
TRBJ1-2 | - | - | TRBV9 | TGTGCCAGCAGCGCCACCGGGATAGACTATGGCTACACCTTC | CASSATGIDYGYTF
TRBJ2-7 | - | - | TRBV4-2 | TGTGCCAGCAGCCGAGACCGGACGGTCTCCTACGAGCAGTACTTC | CASSRDRTVSYEQYF
TRBJ2-5 | - | - | TRBV7-2 | TGTGCCAGCAGCCCCGGGAATGTGGTGTGGTACTTC | CASSPGNVVWYF
TRBJ2-5 | - | TRBD2 | TRBV5-6 | TGTGCCAGCAGCATGTTAGCGGGAGGAAAGACCCAGTACTTC | CASSMLAGGKTQYF
TRBJ2-5 | - | - | TRBV15 | TGTGCCACCAGTCAGACTAGGGTAGAGACCCAGTACTTC | CATSQTRVETQYF
TRBJ2-1 | - | - | TRBV6-1 | TGTGCCAGCAGTGAACACGTAAAAAAGCAGTTCTTC | CASSEHVKKQFF
TRBJ2-7 | - | - | TRBV2 | TGTGCCAGCAGCGTACCGGGACGGAATTACGAGCAGTACTTC | CASSVPGRNYEQYF
TRBJ2-7 | - | - | TRBV5-6 | TGTGCCAGCAGCTTGGTCGGGGTCATGGACTTC | CASSLVGVMDF
TRBJ2-7 | - | TRBD2 | TRBV7-9 | TGTGCCAGCAGCTTATACTCCGGGCTAGCGGGAGGGCCCTCCTACGAGCAGTACTTC | CASSLYSGLAGGPSYEQYF
TRBJ2-3 | - | - | TRBV9 | TGTGCCAGCAGCGTATCGGGAGCCCTCTGGGGCACAGATACGCAGTATTTT | CASSVSGALWGTDTQYF
TRBJ2-7 | - | TRBD1 | TRBV7-2 | TGTGCCAGCAGCAGATTGACAGGGACCGAGCAGTACTTC | CASSRLTGTEQYF
TRBJ2-5 | - | - | TRBV5-1 | TGCGCCAGCAGCCACGGGGGAGTAACAGGGAGGGAGACCCAGTACTTC | CASSHGGVTGRETQYF
TRBJ1-4 | once | TRBD1 | TRBV9 | TGTGCCAGCAGCGTAGCTTCGGGGACAGGGGGCCCGTCTGAAAAACTGTTTTTT | CASSVASGTGGPSEKLFF
TRBJ1-2 | once | - | TRBV7-3 | TGTGCCAGCAGCTTATCCCCCGGGGGGTATGGCTACACCTTC | CASSLSPGGYGYTF
TRBJ2-2 | - | - | TRBV2 | TGTGCCCGGGGGACAGAAAACACCGGGGAGCTGTTTTTT | CARGTENTGELFF
TRBJ1-1 | - | - | TRBV5-1 | TGCGCCAGCAGCTTGGGGGGACCGCACACTGAAGCTTTCTTT | CASSLGGPHTEAFF
TRBJ1-2 | - | - | TRBV5-1 | TGCGCCAGCAGTCCTTCAGGGGAAGCTGGCTACACCTTC | CASSPSGEAGYTF
TRBJ1-5 | few | - | TRBV6-1 | TGTGCCAGCAGTGAAGGGGAAGGGACGGGCAATCAGCCCCAGCATTTT | CASSEGEGTGNQPQHF
TRBJ2-1 | few | TRBD1 | TRBV15 | TGTGCCACCAGCACCGGGACAGGGGTTAGCAATGAGCAGTTCTTC | CATSTGTGVSNEQFF
TRBJ1-4 | - | TRBD1 | TRBV4-1 | TGCGCCAGCAGCCGGGACAGGGAAGCAACTAATGAAAAACTGTTTTTT | CASSRDREATNEKLFF